The 5 T cell receptor beta chains below were found in one sample sequenced in a study of T cells in Graves' hyperthyroidism and ophthalmopathy. Amplification targeted TCR beta CDR3 regions from RNA transcripts. Carried out on the TCR CDR3, a first-round RT-PCR used the HTBI primer set. MiXCR, run by TCRdb on the multiplex PCR reads, gives a single entry per CDR3 protein. The table has 400,000 to 600,000 distinct CDR3 sequences, more than 15% seen once. The material sequenced was blood. These TCRs come from a woman aged 25 to 39 with Graves' ophthalmopathy.

Note on this clonotype: This may be a read error, as it is one base from a much larger clone. The CDR3 is CASSQVKETQYF. The CDR3 DNA follows: TGTGCCAGCAGCCAGGTGAAAGAGACCCAGTACTTC. The rearrangement joins TRBV3-1 to TRBJ2-5; the D is unclear. V was clipped by 3 bases and J by 3 bases, with 5 bases between them. Germline assignment: CDR1 LGHDT and CDR2 YNNKEL (reference sequence). The CDR3 runs 12 residues.

This clonotype was seen many times. J is TRBJ1-1 and V is TRBV7-9; tentative D call: TRBD1 (6 bases). The V end lost 8 bases, the J end lost 3 bases, and 13 bases lay between the germline ends. This CDR3 region has 13 residues. The germline gives CDR1 SEHNR, CDR2 FQNEAQ (reference sequence). The CDR3, as DNA: TGTGCCAGCTATACACAGGGTTACACTGAAGCTTTCTTT. As protein: CASYTQGYTEAFF.

This clonotype occurred a few times. The rearrangement uses TRBV5-8 and TRBJ1-2; 7 nucleotides match TRBD1. Trimming took 2 bases from V and 8 from J; bases not matched to a gene: 6. The CDR3 sequence is 13 residues long. From germline, CDR1 is SGHTS and CDR2 YDEGEE. Here the CDR3 reads CASSFRDSGGYTF. The CDR3 DNA sequence: TGTGCCAGCAGCTTCCGGGACAGCGGCGGCTACACCTTC.

The chain is built from TRBV2 and TRBJ1-6; D unresolved. Trimming took 8 bases from V and 10 from J, leaving 15 bases between them. The CDR3 covers 13 residues. Germline-derived CDR1 and CDR2 are SNHLY and FYNNEI. CDR3: CASFPLIGSPLHF. The CDR3 nucleotides are TGTGCCAGCTTTCCATTAATTGGATCACCCCTCCACTTT. Filled out from reference TRBV2 and TRBJ1-6, the complete variable domain reads EPEVTQTPSHQVTQMGQEVILRCVPISNHLYFYWYRQILGQKVEFLVSFYNNEISEKSEIFDDQFSVERPDGSNFTLKIRSTKLEDSAMYFCASFPLIGSPLHFGNGTRLTVT.

This clonotype was detected a few times. The gene calls are TRBV7-8 and TRBJ2-7; 11 bases fit TRBD2. This CDR3 is 20 amino acids long. Germline assignment: CDR1 SGHVS and CDR2 FQNEAQ. The V gene end was trimmed by 2 bases and the J gene end by 1 base; junction bases not matched to a gene: 16. As DNA, the CDR3 is TGTGCCAGCAGCTTACGTCTAGCGGGAGGCCGGAGAAAATTATCCTACGAGCAGTACTTC. Amino acids: CASSLRLAGGRRKLSYEQYF.